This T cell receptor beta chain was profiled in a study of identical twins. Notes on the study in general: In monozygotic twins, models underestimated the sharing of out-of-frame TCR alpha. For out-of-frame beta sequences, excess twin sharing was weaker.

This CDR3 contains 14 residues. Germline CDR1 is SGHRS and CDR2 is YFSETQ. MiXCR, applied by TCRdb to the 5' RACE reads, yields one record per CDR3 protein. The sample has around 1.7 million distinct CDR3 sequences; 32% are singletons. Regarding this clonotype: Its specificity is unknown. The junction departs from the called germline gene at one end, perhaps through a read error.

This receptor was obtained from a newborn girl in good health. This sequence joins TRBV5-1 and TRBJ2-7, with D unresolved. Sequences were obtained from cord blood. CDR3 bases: TGCGCCGGCAGCTTTCTTACAGTTGGGTACGAGCAGTACTTC. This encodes CAGSFLTVGYEQYF.